Shown below are 8 T cell receptor beta chains from a single sample sequenced in a study of OX40 agonist ivuxolimab in advanced cancers. Repertoires were generated with immunoSEQ multiplex PCR, while TCRdb's copy carries only in-frame clones and drops some. Of 10,000 to 15,000 clones in the sample, 84% were seen once. The sequencing used CD4+ or CD8+ T cells sorted from blood, collected in a trial of the OX40 agonist ivuxolimab. The receptors come from an adult with an advanced solid tumor such as melanoma, head and neck, liver or kidney cancer.

The count of this clone is one. This chain connects TRBV19 to TRBJ2-2; D not certain. Germline CDR1 and CDR2: LNHDA and SQIVND (reference sequence). V lost 0 bases, J lost 1 base, and 12 bases lay in between. The CDR3 totals 17 residues. CDR3 region: CASSIDLKLLNTGELFF. The CDR3 nucleotides are TGTGCCAGTAGTATAGATTTAAAATTGCTGAACACCGGGGAGCTGTTTTTT.

The chain recombines TRBV19 with TRBJ2-2, with 7 bases identical to TRBD2. With 11 bases clipped from V and 5 bases from J, the junction kept 5 bases outside the gene matches. CDR1 and CDR2 from the germline V gene are LNHDA and SQIVND (reference sequence). The CDR3 consists of 12 residues. The CDR3 region has the DNA TGTGCCTCAACTAGCGCTACCGGGGAGCTGTTTTTT. The encoded protein is CASTSATGELFF.

The J gene is TRBJ2-5, the V gene TRBV28, with D perhaps matching TRBD1 or TRBD2 (5 bases each). The V and J ends lost 3 bases and 2 bases respectively, with 13 bases between them. The germline CDR1 and CDR2 sequences are MDHEN and SYDVKM. This CDR3 spans 15 amino acids. The chain's CDR3 is CASSFSGRVQETQYF. As DNA, the CDR3 is TGTGCCAGCAGTTTTTCAGGGAGAGTTCAAGAGACCCAGTACTTC.

J is TRBJ2-7 and V is TRBV7-9; TRBD2 agrees at 13 bases. The V segment lost 0 bases and the J segment 3 bases; nucleotides outside the gene matches: 2. This CDR3 is 16 amino acids long. The germline gives CDR1 SEHNR, CDR2 FQNEAQ (reference sequence). The CDR3 DNA sequence: TGTGCCAGCAGCTTAGCGACTAGCGGGAGGTACTACGAGCAGTACTTC. It codes for CASSLATSGRYYEQYF.

V gene TRBV6-6 combines with J gene TRBJ2-3, with no clear D. The V end lost 2 bases, the J end lost 2 bases, and 8 bases lay between the germline ends. CDR3 length: 14 amino acids. In germline, CDR1 is MNHNY, CDR2 SVGAGI (reference sequence). Here the CDR3 DNA reads TGTGCCAGCAGTTACCCCTCCCCCACAGATACGCAGTATTTT. This sequence encodes CASSYPSPTDTQYF.

This chain links TRBV7-3 with TRBJ2-1, with 10 nucleotides matching TRBD2. J was trimmed by 7 bases and V by 5 bases; bases with no gene match: 11. CDR1 and CDR2 from the germline V gene are SGHTA and FQGTGA. The CDR3 contains 16 residues. The CDR3 reads CASSADWGSGRNEQFF. As DNA, the CDR3 is TGTGCCAGCAGCGCTGATTGGGGTAGCGGGAGGAATGAGCAGTTCTTC.

V usage is TRBV2 and J usage is TRBJ1-3; D gene unclear. V dropped 7 bases and J dropped 4 bases, with 8 bases sitting between them. Germline V CDR1 and CDR2: SNHLY, FYNNEI. The CDR3 is 12 amino acids. The CDR3 bases are TGTGCCAGCAAAGGGATAGGAAACACCATATATTTT. Its translation: CASKGIGNTIYF.

Turning to this clone: Within the sample, other DNA sequences also encode this same CDR3. CDR3 in amino acids: CASTPSSYNEQFF. In DNA, the CDR3 is TGTGCCAGCACCCCTAGCTCCTACAATGAGCAGTTCTTC. The V gene is TRBV6-6, the J gene TRBJ2-1; D is unresolved. The CDR3 sequence is 13 residues long. Germline V gene data show CDR1 as MNHNY and CDR2 as SVGAGI (reference sequence). V lost 7 bases to trimming and J lost 0 bases, with 7 bases between them.